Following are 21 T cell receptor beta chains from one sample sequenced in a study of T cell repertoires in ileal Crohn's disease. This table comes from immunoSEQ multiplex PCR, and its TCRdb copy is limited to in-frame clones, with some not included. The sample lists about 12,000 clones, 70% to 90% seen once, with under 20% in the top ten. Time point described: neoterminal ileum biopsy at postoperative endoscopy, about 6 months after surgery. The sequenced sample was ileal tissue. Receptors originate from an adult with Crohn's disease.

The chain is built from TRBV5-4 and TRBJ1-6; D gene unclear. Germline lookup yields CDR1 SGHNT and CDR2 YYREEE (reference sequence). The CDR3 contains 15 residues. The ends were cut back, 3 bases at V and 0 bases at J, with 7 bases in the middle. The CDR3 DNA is TGTGCCAGCAGCTCCCGGGGCTCCTATAATTCACCCCTCCACTTT. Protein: CASSSRGSYNSPLHF.

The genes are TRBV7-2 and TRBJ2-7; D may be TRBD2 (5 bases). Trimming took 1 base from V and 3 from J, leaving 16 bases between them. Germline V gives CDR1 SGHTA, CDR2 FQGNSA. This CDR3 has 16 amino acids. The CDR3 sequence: CASSLVGRSGNYEQYF. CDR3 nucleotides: TGTGCCAGCAGCTTAGTGGGTAGATCGGGGAACTACGAGCAGTACTTC.

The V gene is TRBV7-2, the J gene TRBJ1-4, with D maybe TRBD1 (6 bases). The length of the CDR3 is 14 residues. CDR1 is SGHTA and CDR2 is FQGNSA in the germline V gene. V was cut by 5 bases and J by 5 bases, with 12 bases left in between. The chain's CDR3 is CASSTPGQNEKLFF. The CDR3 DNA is TGTGCCAGCAGCACACCGGGACAAAATGAAAAACTGTTTTTT. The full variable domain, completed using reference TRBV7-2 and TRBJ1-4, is GAGVSQSPSNKVTEKGKDVELRCDPISGHTALYWYRQSLGQGLEFLIYFQGNSAPDKSGLPSDRFSAERTGGSVSTLTIQRTQQEDSAVYLCASSTPGQNEKLFFGSGTQLSVL.

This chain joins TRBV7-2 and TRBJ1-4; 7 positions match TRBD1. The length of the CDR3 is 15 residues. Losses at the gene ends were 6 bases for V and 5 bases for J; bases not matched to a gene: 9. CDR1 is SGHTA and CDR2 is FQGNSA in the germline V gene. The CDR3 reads CASSPSQGINEKLFF. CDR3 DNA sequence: TGTGCCAGCAGTCCCTCACAGGGGATAAATGAAAAACTGTTTTTT.

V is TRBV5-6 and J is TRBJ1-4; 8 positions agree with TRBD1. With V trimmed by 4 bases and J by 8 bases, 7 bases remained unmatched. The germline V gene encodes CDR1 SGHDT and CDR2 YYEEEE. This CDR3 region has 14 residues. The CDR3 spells CASSPRTGREKLFF. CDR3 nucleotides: TGTGCCAGCAGCCCCCGGACAGGGCGCGAAAAACTGTTTTTT.

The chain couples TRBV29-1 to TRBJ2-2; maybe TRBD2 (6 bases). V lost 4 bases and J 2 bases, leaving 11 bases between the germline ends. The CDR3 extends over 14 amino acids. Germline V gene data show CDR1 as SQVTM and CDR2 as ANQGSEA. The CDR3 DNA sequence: TGCAGCGTTGGTACCGGGACTAACACCGGGGAGCTGTTTTTT. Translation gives CSVGTGTNTGELFF.

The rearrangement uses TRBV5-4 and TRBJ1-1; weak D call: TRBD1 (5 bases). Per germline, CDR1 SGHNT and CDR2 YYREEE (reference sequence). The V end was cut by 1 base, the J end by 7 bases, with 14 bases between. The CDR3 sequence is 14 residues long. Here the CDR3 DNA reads TGTGCCAGCAGCTTGCCGGGAGGGGTAGGTGAAGCTTTCTTT. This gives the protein CASSLPGGVGEAFF.

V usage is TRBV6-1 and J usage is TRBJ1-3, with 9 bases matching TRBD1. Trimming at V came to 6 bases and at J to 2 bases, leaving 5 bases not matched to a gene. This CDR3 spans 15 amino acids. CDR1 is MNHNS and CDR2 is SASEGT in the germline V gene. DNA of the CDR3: TGTGCCAGCAGGTTACAGGGGGCAGCTGGAAACACCATATATTTT. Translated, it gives CASRLQGAAGNTIYF.

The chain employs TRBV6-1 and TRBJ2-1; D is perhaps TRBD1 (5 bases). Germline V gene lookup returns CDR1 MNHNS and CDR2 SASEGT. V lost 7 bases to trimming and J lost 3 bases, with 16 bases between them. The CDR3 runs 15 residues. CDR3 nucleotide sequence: TGTGCCAGCAACCCGTTAGGGGCCAACTACAATGAGCAGTTCTTC. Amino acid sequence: CASNPLGANYNEQFF.

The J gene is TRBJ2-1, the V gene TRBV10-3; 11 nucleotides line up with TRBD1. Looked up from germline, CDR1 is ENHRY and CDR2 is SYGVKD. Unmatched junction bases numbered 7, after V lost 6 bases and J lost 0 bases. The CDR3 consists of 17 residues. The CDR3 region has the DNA TGTGCCATCAGCGCCTCCGGGACAGGGGGCTCCTACAATGAGCAGTTCTTC. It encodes CAISASGTGGSYNEQFF.

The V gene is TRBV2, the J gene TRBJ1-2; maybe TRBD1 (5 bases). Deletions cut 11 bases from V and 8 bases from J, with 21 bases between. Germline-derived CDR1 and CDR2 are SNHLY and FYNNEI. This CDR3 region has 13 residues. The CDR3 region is CAGSRGSFEGYTF. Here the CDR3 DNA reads TGTGCCGGGTCTCGGGGGTCGTTTGAAGGCTACACCTTC.

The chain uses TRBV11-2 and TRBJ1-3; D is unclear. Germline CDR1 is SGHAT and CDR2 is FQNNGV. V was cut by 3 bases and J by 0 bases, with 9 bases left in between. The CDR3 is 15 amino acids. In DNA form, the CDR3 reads TGTGCCAGCAGCTTCTCGTCTAGCTCTGGAAACACCATATATTTT. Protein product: CASSFSSSSGNTIYF.

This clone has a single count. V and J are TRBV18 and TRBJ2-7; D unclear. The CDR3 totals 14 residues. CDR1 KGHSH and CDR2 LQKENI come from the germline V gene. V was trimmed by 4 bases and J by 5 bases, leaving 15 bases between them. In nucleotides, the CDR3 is TGTGCCAGCTCACTCGGTCAGGCTCCCCACGAGCAGTACTTC. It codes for CASSLGQAPHEQYF. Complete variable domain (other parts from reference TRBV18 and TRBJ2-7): NAGVMQNPRHLVRRRGQEARLRCSPMKGHSHVYWYRQLPEEGLKFMVYLQKENIIDESGMPKERFSAEFPKEGPSILRIQQVVRGDSAAYFCASSLGQAPHEQYFGPGTRLTVT.

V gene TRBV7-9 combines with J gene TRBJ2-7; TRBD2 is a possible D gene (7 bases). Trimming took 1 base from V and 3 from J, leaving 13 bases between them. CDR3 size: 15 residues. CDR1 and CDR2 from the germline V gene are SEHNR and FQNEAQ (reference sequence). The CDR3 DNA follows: TGTGCCAGCAGCTTAGTAGGAGGGGGGGACTACGAGCAGTACTTC. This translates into CASSLVGGGDYEQYF.

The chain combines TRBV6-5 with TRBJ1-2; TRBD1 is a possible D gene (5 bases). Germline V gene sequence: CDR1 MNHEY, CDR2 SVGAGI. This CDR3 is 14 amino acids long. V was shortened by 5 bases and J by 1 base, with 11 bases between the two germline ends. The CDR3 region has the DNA TGTGCCAGCAGTGACGACAGTTTTAACTATGGCTACACCTTC. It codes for CASSDDSFNYGYTF.

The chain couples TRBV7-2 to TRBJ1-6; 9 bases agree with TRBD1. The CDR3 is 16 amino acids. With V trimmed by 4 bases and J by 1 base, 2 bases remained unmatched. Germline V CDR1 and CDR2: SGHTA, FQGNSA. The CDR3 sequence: CASSSGQGSYNSPLHF. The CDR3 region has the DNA TGTGCCAGCAGCTCAGGACAGGGGTCCTATAATTCACCCCTCCACTTT.

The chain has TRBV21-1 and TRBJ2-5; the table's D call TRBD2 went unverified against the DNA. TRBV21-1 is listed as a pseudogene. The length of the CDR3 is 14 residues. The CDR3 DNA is TGTGCCAGCTGGATCGGGGCAGGGAGGGAGACCCAGTACTTC. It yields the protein CASWIGAGRETQYF.

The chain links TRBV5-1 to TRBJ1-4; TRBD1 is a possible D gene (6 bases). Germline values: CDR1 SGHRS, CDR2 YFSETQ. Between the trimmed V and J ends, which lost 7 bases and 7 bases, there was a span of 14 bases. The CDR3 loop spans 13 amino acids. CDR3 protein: CASQTGWGEKLFF. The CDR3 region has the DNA TGCGCCAGCCAAACAGGGTGGGGTGAAAAACTGTTTTTT. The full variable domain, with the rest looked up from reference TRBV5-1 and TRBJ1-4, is KAGVTQTPRYLIKTRGQQVTLSCSPISGHRSVSWYQQTPGQGLQFLFEYFSETQRNKGNFPGRFSGRQFSNSRSEMNVSTLELGDSALYLCASQTGWGEKLFFGSGTQLSVL.

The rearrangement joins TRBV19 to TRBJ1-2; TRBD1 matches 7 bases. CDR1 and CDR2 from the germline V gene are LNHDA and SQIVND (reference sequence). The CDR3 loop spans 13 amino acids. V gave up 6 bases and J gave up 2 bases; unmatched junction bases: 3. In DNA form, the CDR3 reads TGTGCCAGTAGCAGGACAGGCAACTATGGCTACACCTTC. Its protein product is CASSRTGNYGYTF.

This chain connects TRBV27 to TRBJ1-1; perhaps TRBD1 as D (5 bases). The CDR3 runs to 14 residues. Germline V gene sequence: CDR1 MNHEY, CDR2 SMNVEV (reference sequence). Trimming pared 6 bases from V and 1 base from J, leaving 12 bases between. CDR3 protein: CASSNGQGNTEAFF. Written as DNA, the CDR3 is TGTGCCAGCAGCAACGGGCAGGGGAACACTGAAGCTTTCTTT.

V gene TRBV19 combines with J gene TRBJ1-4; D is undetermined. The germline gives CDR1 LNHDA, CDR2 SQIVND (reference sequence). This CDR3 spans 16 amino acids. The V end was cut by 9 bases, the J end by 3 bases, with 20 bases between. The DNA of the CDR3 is TGTGCCAGCACCGCGGGGATCCGGGATTCTAATGAAAAACTGTTTTTT. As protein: CASTAGIRDSNEKLFF.